This note documents a single TCR beta chain sequence. This record comes from a study of blood T cell repertoires in COVID-19. Study at large: Some COVID-19 samples were acute and others convalescent; all came from the United States, Italy and Spain. T cells, B-cell-depleted T cells, or PBMCs provided the cDNA or gDNA that served as material.

TCRdb's copy holds only in-frame clones and misses some; the assay was immunoSEQ multiplex PCR. The sample includes about 61,000 clones, 65% to 80% seen only once; the top ten take less than 6%. Germline CDR1 reads LGHDT; CDR2 reads YNNKEL (reference sequence). The length of the CDR3 is 16 residues. With V trimmed by 4 bases and J by 8 bases, 9 bases remained unmatched. This TCR derives from a woman in her 70s with acute or convalescent COVID-19. The chain recombines TRBV3-1 (or the pseudogene TRBV3-2) with TRBJ2-5, with 14 bases that match TRBD2. The sequencing sample was made of peripheral blood. As DNA, the CDR3 is TGTGCCAGCAGCCCCACACGGACTAGCGGGGGGTCAACCCAGTACTTC. Its protein is CASSPTRTSGGSTQYF.